This TCR beta chain was found in a study of TIL therapy for anti-PD-1-resistant metastatic lung cancer. Study findings and constraints: Infused TIL clonotypes partially replaced the baseline blood repertoire, then decayed over months.

This was the immunoSEQ v3 assay. Each library reached roughly 1.9 million read pairs, or about 4.5-6.5 million at deep level. Produced via immunoSEQ multiplex PCR; TCRdb's table is partial and in-frame only. The sample lists tens of thousands of clones, about 80% seen once, with about 5% in the top ten. The CDR3 consists of 14 residues. Germline V gene sequence: CDR1 LNHDA, CDR2 SQIVND (reference sequence). The J segment lost 6 bases and the V segment lost 0 bases, leaving 3 bases of the junction unmatched. In the case of this clone: Its antigen is currently unknown.

Time point here: pre-treatment sample, taken before nivolumab and TIL therapy. Here the sequenced sample was blood, taken at baseline. This receptor was obtained from a woman aged 30 to 85 with non-small cell lung cancer. The chain joins TRBV19 to TRBJ1-2, with 8 bases that match TRBD1. CDR3 nucleotide sequence: TGTGCCAGTAGTATAGAGGACAGGGTGAATGGCTACACCTTC. It encodes CASSIEDRVNGYTF.